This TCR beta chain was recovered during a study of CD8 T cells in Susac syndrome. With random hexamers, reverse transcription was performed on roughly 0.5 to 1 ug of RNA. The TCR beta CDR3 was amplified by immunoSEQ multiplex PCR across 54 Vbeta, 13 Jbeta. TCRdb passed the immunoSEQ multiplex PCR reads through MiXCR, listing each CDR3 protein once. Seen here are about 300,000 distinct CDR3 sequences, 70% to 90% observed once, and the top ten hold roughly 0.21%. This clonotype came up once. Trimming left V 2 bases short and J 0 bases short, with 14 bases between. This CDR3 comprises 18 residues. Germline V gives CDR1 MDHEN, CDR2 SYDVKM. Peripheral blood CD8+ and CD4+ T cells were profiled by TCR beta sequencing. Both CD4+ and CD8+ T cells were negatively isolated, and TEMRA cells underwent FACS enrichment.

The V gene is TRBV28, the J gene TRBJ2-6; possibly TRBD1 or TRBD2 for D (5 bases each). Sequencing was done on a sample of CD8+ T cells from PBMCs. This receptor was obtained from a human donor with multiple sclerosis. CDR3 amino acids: CASSLTGTPSSGANVLTF. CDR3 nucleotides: TGTGCCAGCAGTTTAACCGGGACCCCCTCCTCTGGGGCCAACGTCCTGACTTTC.